The source of this T cell receptor beta chain is a study of control samples from healthy donors and cancer patients. Concerning this clone itself: This sample also contains other DNA sequences that code for the same CDR3.

V lost 0 bases and J 0 bases, leaving 4 bases between the germline ends. Germline lookup yields CDR1 SGDLS and CDR2 YYNGEE. This CDR3 spans 15 amino acids. Only in-frame clones appear in the TCRdb table, and some are missing; sequencing was by immunoSEQ multiplex PCR. The table has 100,000 to 150,000 clones, approximately 92% seen once. The material sequenced was blood. J is TRBJ1-6 and V is TRBV9; no reliable D call. This TCR derives from a man aged 18 to 35 in good health. CDR3 bases: TGTGCCAGCAGCGTAGGGAGCTCCTATAATTCACCCCTCCACTTT. Translated, it gives CASSVGSSYNSPLHF.